The 18 T cell receptor beta chains presented below share a single source sample, sequenced in a study of T cell repertoires in ileal Crohn's disease. The repertoire was sequenced with immunoSEQ multiplex PCR; TCRdb's copy has only in-frame clones and lacks some. The table records 14,000 or so clones, approximately 78% of them present only once. Sequenced sample: ileal tissue. These receptors came from an adult with Crohn's disease.

J is TRBJ2-1 and V is TRBV9, with 9 bases aligning to TRBD2. Looked up from germline, CDR1 is SGDLS and CDR2 is YYNGEE. The CDR3 length is 14 residues. Unmatched junction bases numbered 0, after V lost 3 bases and J lost 2 bases. The CDR3 DNA reads TGTGCCAGCAGCGGCGGGGGGGCCTACAATGAGCAGTTCTTC. Its translation: CASSGGGAYNEQFF.

The gene calls are TRBV6-5 and TRBJ2-1; TRBD2 agrees at 9 bases. The germline CDR1 and CDR2 sequences are MNHEY and SVGAGI. V was pared by 6 bases and J by 10 bases, with 7 bases of the junction left unmatched. The CDR3 extends over 13 amino acids. The CDR3 region has the DNA TGTGCCAGCAGCGCGGGGGGGGAGGGAGAGCAGTTCTTC. It encodes CASSAGGEGEQFF.

The chain joins TRBV19 to TRBJ1-5; D unclear. V was trimmed by 6 bases and J by 4 bases, leaving 16 bases between them. The germline V gene has CDR1 LNHDA and CDR2 SQIVND (reference sequence). CDR3 length: 15 amino acids. The CDR3 DNA reads as TGTGCCAGTAGGTCAATCAGGAAGGCGAATCAGCCCCAGCATTTT. Translated, it gives CASRSIRKANQPQHF. Full variable domain (rest looked up from reference TRBV19 and TRBJ1-5): DGGITQSPKYLFRKEGQNVTLSCEQNLNHDAMYWYRQDPGQGLRLIYYSQIVNDFQKGDIAEGYSVSREKKESFPLTVTSAQKNPTAFYLCASRSIRKANQPQHFGDGTRLSIL.

This chain joins TRBV30 and TRBJ2-7; 11 bases agree with TRBD1. The CDR3 totals 12 residues. Germline CDR1 is GTSNPN and CDR2 is SVGIG (reference sequence). V lost 3 bases, J lost 7 bases, and 2 bases stayed unmatched. CDR3 sequence (DNA): TGTGCCTGGAGGGACAGGGGGCAAGAGCAGTACTTC. The encoded protein is CAWRDRGQEQYF.

This clone was picked up one time. The genes are TRBV6-5 and TRBJ2-1; TRBD1 matches at 8 bases. With V trimmed by 5 bases and J by 7 bases, 10 bases remained unmatched. The CDR3 is 15 residues long. Germline values: CDR1 MNHEY, CDR2 SVGAGI. Here the CDR3 reads CASSTRDRMQNEQFF. DNA of the CDR3: TGTGCCAGCAGTACTCGGGACAGGATGCAGAATGAGCAGTTCTTC.

The chain is built from TRBV29-1 and TRBJ1-2, with D possibly being TRBD1 (6 bases). The CDR3 runs to 12 residues. V was trimmed by 6 bases and J by 3 bases, leaving 11 bases between them. Germline assignment: CDR1 SQVTM and CDR2 ANQGSEA. The CDR3 sequence: CSVPQGYYGYTF. In nucleotides, the CDR3 is TGCAGCGTACCACAGGGTTACTATGGCTACACCTTC.

This chain links TRBV7-6 with TRBJ2-1, with TRBD2 identical over 8 bases. Germline V gene lookup returns CDR1 SGHVS and CDR2 FNYEAQ. The V and J ends lost 3 bases and 5 bases, in that order; junction bases with no gene match: 3. The CDR3 totals 14 residues. This CDR3 reads CASSFQLADNEQFF. The CDR3 nucleotides are TGTGCCAGCAGCTTCCAACTAGCGGACAATGAGCAGTTCTTC.

Turning to this clone: This CDR3 is also generated by other DNA sequences in the sample. The chain joins TRBV27 to TRBJ2-7, with 10 bases fitting TRBD1. V trimming: 5 bases; J trimming: 4 bases; junction bases outside the gene matches: 2. The germline gives CDR1 MNHEY, CDR2 SMNVEV (reference sequence). The CDR3 is made up of 13 amino acids. The CDR3 coding sequence is TGTGCCAGCAGTCCGGGACAGGGGTACGAGCAGTACTTC. Its protein is CASSPGQGYEQYF.

The chain uses TRBV6-1 and TRBJ2-1; D is unresolved. Germline V gene data show CDR1 as MNHNS and CDR2 as SASEGT. V was shortened by 4 bases and J by 10 bases, with 11 bases between the two germline ends. The CDR3 covers 12 residues. CDR3 sequence reads: CASSGVFKEQFF. The CDR3, as DNA: TGTGCCAGCAGTGGCGTCTTTAAGGAGCAGTTCTTC.

The V and J genes are TRBV6-1 and TRBJ2-7; 11 nucleotides align to TRBD1. This CDR3 region has 15 residues. Germline CDR1 reads MNHNS; CDR2 reads SASEGT. J was trimmed by 2 bases and V by 1 base; bases with no gene match: 1. The CDR3 DNA follows: TGTGCCAGCAGTGAAGGGGGACAGGGGGCCTACGAGCAGTACTTC. Protein product: CASSEGGQGAYEQYF.

The rearrangement joins TRBV7-2 to TRBJ2-7; 8 nucleotides match TRBD2. V shed 6 bases, J shed 0 bases, and the junction held 7 bases outside the gene matches. Germline values: CDR1 SGHTA, CDR2 FQGNSA. The CDR3 has 15 amino acids. CDR3 sequence (DNA): TGTGCCAGCAGGGCCACTAGCGGTAGCTCCTACGAGCAGTACTTC. It encodes CASRATSGSSYEQYF.

J is TRBJ2-1 and V is TRBV7-9, with TRBD2 identical over 10 bases. The V segment lost 6 bases and the J segment 4 bases; nucleotides outside the gene matches: 0. CDR1 and CDR2 (germline): SEHNR, FQNEAQ (reference sequence). The CDR3 totals 13 residues. Here the CDR3 reads CASRLAGYNEQFF. As DNA, the CDR3 is TGTGCCAGCAGACTAGCGGGGTACAATGAGCAGTTCTTC.

This clone was observed once. The CDR3 DNA sequence: TGTGCCAGCAGTCACAGGGGGCGTGAGACCCAGTACTTC. Its translation: CASSHRGRETQYF. This chain connects TRBV6-1 to TRBJ2-5; the match to TRBD1 covers 9 bases. This CDR3 contains 13 residues. CDR1 is MNHNS and CDR2 is SASEGT in the germline V gene. V lost 5 bases, J lost 5 bases, and 3 bases stayed unmatched.

This chain uses TRBV2 with TRBJ1-1; weak D call: TRBD1 (5 bases). Germline assignment: CDR1 SNHLY and CDR2 FYNNEI. The CDR3 contains 17 residues. V was pared by 6 bases and J by 0 bases, with 20 bases between. CDR3 amino acids: CASRGDTHAGVNTEAFF. CDR3 DNA sequence: TGTGCCAGCAGAGGGGATACACACGCGGGGGTGAACACTGAAGCTTTCTTT.

This chain links TRBV4-1 with TRBJ2-7; TRBD1 aligns across 7 bases. Germline CDR1 and CDR2: MGHRA and YSYEKL. The CDR3 sequence is 16 residues long. With V trimmed by 1 base and J by 6 bases, 12 bases remained unmatched. The CDR3 DNA follows: TGCGCCAGCAGCCAAGGCCCTACAGGGGCTCGGGGCGAGCAGTACTTC. Amino acid sequence: CASSQGPTGARGEQYF.

The V call is TRBV10-3, the J call TRBJ2-1; 8 positions match TRBD2. V was pared by 5 bases and J by 3 bases, with 6 bases of the junction left unmatched. Germline lookup yields CDR1 ENHRY and CDR2 SYGVKD. This CDR3 has 15 amino acids. The CDR3 loop is CAISPFSGDYNEQFF. The CDR3 nucleotides are TGTGCCATCAGTCCCTTTAGCGGGGACTACAATGAGCAGTTCTTC.

V and J are TRBV27 and TRBJ2-7, with D perhaps matching TRBD1 (6 bases). CDR1 is MNHEY and CDR2 is SMNVEV in the germline V gene (reference sequence). Trimming left V 1 base short and J 6 bases short, with 16 bases between. The CDR3 consists of 15 residues. CDR3 in DNA: TGTGCCAGCAGTTTATTCTACAGGGAAGGGAGCGAGCAGTACTTC. This sequence encodes CASSLFYREGSEQYF.

By sample share, this clone is large. This chain joins TRBV19 and TRBJ2-1, with 9 bases identical to TRBD2. Germline V CDR1 and CDR2: LNHDA, SQIVND (reference sequence). J was trimmed by 9 bases and V by 8 bases; bases with no gene match: 14. This CDR3 comprises 15 residues. The CDR3 sequence: CASGNGVAGEAEQFF. In DNA, the CDR3 is TGTGCCAGTGGGAATGGAGTAGCGGGAGAGGCTGAGCAGTTCTTC.